The subject of this entry is one T cell receptor beta chain. Its target is unknown. From germline, CDR1 is MDHEN and CDR2 SYDVKM. Trimming took off 6 bases at V and 4 bases at J, with 13 bases between the two ends. The CDR3 loop spans 13 amino acids. The PCR contained 60 Vbeta and 13 Jbeta primers. Some clones are missing from TCRdb's copy, which holds only in-frame ones; the method was immunoSEQ multiplex PCR. The sample data list 65,000 to 95,000 clones. This entry belongs to a study of cytomegalovirus exposure and HLA in healthy donors. Findings and caveats of the study: Most TCR sequences were seen very rarely across donors, but some public TCRs occurred in many. Reportedly, cytomegalovirus status was diagnosed with high sensitivity and specificity.

This receptor was taken from a female donor in good health and CMV-seropositive. Sample: PBMCs. The chain is built from TRBV28 and TRBJ2-7; D gene ambiguous. CDR3 sequence reads: CASRGLQAYEQYF. The CDR3 nucleotides are TGTGCCAGCAGGGGTCTCCAGGCTTACGAGCAGTACTTC.